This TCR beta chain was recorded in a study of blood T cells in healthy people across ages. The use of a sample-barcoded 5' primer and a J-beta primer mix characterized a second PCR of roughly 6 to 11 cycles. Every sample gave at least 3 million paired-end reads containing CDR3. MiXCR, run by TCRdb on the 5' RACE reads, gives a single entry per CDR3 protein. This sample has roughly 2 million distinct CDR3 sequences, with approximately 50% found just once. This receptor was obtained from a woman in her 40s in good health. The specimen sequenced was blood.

CDR3 coding DNA: TGCGCCAGCACCCCCAGTAGGGGGACCACTGAAGCTTTCTTT. This codes for CASTPSRGTTEAFF. This rearrangement joins TRBV5-1 to TRBJ1-1, with TRBD1 as a possible D gene (6 bases). Germline-derived CDR1 and CDR2 are SGHRS and YFSETQ. With 6 bases removed from V and 4 bases from J, the gap between germline ends came to 16 bases. This CDR3 is 14 amino acids long.